This entry concerns a single T cell receptor beta chain. Antigen: not known. Next came a second PCR, run for 7 to 11 cycles, which used a sample-barcoded 5' primer along with a J-beta primer mix. In TCRdb, the 5' RACE reads were re-called with MiXCR into one record per CDR3 protein. In the table there are about 1.4 million distinct CDR3 sequences, roughly 64% of which are singletons. The data stem from a study of blood T cells in healthy people across ages. Germline CDR1 reads DFQATT; CDR2 reads SNEGSKA (reference sequence). The CDR3 contains 18 residues. The J segment lost 6 bases and the V segment lost 3 bases, leaving 19 bases of the junction unmatched. Points from the study as a whole: Both higher diversity and more naive CD4+ cells marked long-lived donors when set against aged donors. TCR beta diversity tracked closely with naive T cell percentage.

The sample taken for sequencing was blood. The origin of this receptor is a man aged 18 to 30 in good health. The rearrangement joins TRBV20-1 to TRBJ2-1; 8 nucleotides match TRBD2. The CDR3 coding sequence is TGCAGTGCTAGCAAGGTGACCTTCAAGCGGGAGAGAGGCAATGAGCAGTTCTTC. It codes for CSASKVTFKRERGNEQFF.